The clone carrying this T cell receptor (beta chain) was seen once. Profiling relied on immunoSEQ multiplex PCR, and the TCRdb table lists in-frame clones only, not all of them. The data show tens of thousands of clones, over 90% seen once. V lost 1 base and J 7 bases, leaving 6 bases between the germline ends. This CDR3 spans 12 amino acids. Per the germline V gene, CDR1 is SGHTA and CDR2 is FQGNSA. This specimen comes from a study of technical replicates of blood from several donors. The specimen was T cells isolated from PBMCs. This chain uses TRBV7-2 with TRBJ2-3; no clear D. This TCR came from a human donor in good health. Here the CDR3 reads CASSLERYTQYF. The CDR3 DNA follows: TGTGCCAGCAGCTTAGAACGGTATACGCAGTATTTT.